The entry that follows covers one T cell receptor (beta chain) sequence. This CDR3 contains 17 residues. J was trimmed by 3 bases and V by 1 base; bases with no gene match: 9. CDR1 and CDR2 (germline): SGHVS, FQNEAQ. The data belong to a study of T cell changes during pregnancy in multiple sclerosis. Using immunoSEQ multiplex PCR, the repertoire was profiled, and TCRdb retains in-frame clones only, with some absent. The table lists approximately 88,000 clones, about 93% of them singletons. The material sequenced was peripheral blood, taken in the third trimester of pregnancy. The sequence came from a female donor with multiple sclerosis, enrolled in a pregnancy study. The chain carries TRBV7-8 and TRBJ1-3; 7 bases agree with TRBD1. The DNA for the CDR3 is TGTGCCAGCAGCTTAGGGATCAGGGGGAGAAATGGAAACACCATATATTTT. It encodes CASSLGIRGRNGNTIYF.